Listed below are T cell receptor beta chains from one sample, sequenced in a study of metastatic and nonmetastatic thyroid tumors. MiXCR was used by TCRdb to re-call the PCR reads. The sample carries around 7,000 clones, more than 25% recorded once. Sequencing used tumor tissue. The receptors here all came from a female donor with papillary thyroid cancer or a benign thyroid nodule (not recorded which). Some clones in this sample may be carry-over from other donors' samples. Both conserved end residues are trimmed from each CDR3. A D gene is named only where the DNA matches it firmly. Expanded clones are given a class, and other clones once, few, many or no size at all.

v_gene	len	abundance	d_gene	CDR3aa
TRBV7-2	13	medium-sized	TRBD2	ASSLDGGGTDTQY
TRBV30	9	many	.	AWRDRTVAF
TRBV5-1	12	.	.	ASSELALSYEQY
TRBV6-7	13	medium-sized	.	ASTLPAGVAYEQY
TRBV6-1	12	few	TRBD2	ASSEEAGPSEQY
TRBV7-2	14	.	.	ASSLAPGVANEKLF
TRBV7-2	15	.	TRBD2	ASSFSPSGVNTGELF
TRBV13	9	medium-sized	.	ASSTGETQY
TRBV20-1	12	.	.	SARNSVRVNTQY
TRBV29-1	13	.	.	SVDLTCTASYGYT
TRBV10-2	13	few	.	ASSESTATGHEQF
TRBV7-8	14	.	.	ASTPGWGTGSGELF
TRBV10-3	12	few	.	AISPAEETGELF
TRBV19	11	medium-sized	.	ASSPRSGQPQH
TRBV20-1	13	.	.	SVRDGEGIPYEQY
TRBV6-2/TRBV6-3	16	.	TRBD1	ASTTSPGSGGSGNTIY
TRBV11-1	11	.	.	ASSFRDGYGYT
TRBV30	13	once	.	AWSGDIAANEKLF
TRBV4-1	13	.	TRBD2	ASSQILASTDTQY
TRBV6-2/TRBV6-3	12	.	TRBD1	ASIGTDFYNEQF
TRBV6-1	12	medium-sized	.	ASKSGQTNYGYT
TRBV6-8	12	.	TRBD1	AAGGGVGNQPQH
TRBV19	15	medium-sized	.	ASSRKPRTLSNQPQH
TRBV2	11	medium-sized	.	ASRTGQKNIQY
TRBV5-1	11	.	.	ASSATENTEAF
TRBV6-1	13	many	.	ARAFRGHSGDTMY
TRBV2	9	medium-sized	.	ASQPFETQY
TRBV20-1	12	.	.	SALQWDTLYEQY
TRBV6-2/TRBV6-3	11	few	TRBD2	ASTLAGGDTQY
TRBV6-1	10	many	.	ASSKGLQTQY
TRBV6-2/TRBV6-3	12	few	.	ASSYTRANTEAF
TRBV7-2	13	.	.	ASSRSWGGSQPQH
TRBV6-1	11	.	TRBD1	ASSDQQGDTQY
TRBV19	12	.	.	ASSEWGRTGELF
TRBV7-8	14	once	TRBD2	ASSYPGLAETGELF
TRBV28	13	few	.	ASSLQAVILYGYT
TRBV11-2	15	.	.	ASSLDRVGALSYEQY
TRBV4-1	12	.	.	AGSQVSVDNDQF
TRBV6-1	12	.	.	ASSAGRGGTEAF
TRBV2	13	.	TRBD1	ASSEGGQGNQPQH
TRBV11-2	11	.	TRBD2	ASSGGLAAEQY
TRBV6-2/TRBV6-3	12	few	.	ASREWETDNEQF
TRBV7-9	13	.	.	ASSYSLANSYEQY
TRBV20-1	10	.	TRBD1	SARRTGEEAF